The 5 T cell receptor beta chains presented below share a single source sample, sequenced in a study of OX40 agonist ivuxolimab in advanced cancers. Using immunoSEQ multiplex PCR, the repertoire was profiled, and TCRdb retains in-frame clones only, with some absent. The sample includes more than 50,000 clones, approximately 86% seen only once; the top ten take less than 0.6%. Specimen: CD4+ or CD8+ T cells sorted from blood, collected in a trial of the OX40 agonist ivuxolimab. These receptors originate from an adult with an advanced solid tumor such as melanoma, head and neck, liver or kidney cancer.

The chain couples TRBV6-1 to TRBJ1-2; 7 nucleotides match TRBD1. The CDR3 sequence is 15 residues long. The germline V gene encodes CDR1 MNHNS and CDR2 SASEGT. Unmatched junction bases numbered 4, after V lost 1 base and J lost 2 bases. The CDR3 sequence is CASSEGQGGNYGYTF. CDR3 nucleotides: TGTGCCAGCAGTGAAGGACAGGGTGGGAACTATGGCTACACCTTC.

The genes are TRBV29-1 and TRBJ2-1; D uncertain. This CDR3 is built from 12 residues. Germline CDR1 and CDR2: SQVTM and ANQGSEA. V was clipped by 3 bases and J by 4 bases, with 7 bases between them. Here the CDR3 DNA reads TGCAGCGTTGAGTCCGGTTACAATGAGCAGTTCTTC. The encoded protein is CSVESGYNEQFF.

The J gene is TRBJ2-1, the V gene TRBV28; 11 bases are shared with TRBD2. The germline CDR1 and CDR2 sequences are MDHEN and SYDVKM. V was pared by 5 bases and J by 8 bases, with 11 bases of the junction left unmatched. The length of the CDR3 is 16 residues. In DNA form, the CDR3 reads TGTGCCAGCAGTCAACTTCTTAGCGGGAGGGCCGATGAGCAGTTCTTC. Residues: CASSQLLSGRADEQFF. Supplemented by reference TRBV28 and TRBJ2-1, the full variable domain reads DVKVTQSSRYLVKRTGEKVFLECVQDMDHENMFWYRQDPGLGLRLIYFSYDVKMKEKGDIPEGYSVSREKKERFSLILESASTNQTSMYLCASSQLLSGRADEQFFGPGTRLTVL.

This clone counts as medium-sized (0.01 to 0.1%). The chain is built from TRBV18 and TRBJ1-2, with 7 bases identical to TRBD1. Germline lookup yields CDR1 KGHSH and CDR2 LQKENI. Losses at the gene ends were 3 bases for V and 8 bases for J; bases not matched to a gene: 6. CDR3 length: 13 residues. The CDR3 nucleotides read TGTGCCAGCTCACCGACAGGGTTAGGAGGCTACACCTTC. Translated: CASSPTGLGGYTF.

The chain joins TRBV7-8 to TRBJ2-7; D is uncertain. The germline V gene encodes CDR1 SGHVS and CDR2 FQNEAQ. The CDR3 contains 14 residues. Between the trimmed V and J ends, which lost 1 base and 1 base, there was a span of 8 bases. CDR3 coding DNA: TGTGCCAGCAGCTTAGAGGCAGTTTCCTACGAGCAGTACTTC. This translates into CASSLEAVSYEQYF.